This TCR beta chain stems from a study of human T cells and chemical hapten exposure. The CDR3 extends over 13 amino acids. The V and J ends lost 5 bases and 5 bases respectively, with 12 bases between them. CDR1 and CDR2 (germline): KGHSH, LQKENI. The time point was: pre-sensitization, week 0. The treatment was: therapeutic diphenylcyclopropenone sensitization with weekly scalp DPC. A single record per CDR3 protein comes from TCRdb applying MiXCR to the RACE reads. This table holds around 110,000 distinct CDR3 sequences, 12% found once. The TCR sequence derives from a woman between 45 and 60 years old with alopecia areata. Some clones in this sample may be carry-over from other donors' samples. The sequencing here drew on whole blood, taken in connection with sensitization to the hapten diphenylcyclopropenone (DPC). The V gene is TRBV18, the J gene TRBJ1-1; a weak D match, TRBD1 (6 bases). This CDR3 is CASSINRETEAFF. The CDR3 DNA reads TGTGCCAGCTCAATAAACAGGGAGACTGAAGCTTTCTTT.